This passage covers 21 T cell receptor beta chains from one sample sequenced in a study of blood T cell repertoires in COVID-19. Generated by immunoSEQ multiplex PCR, the TCRdb table keeps only in-frame clones and is missing some. The sample records approximately 340,000 clones, roughly nine tenths being singletons. The sample was PBMCs or T cells enriched from blood (not recorded which). The source of these receptors is a woman in her forties who had been exposed to COVID-19.

The rearrangement links TRBV5-8 to TRBJ2-7; 13 positions agree with TRBD2. The CDR3 extends over 16 amino acids. V was clipped by 0 bases and J by 5 bases; unmatched bases: 5. The germline gives CDR1 SGHTS, CDR2 YDEGEE. CDR3 in amino acids: CASSLAGLAGVDEQYF. The CDR3 DNA reads TGTGCCAGCAGCTTGGCCGGACTAGCGGGAGTGGACGAGCAGTACTTC.

This clone was seen many times. V and J are TRBV12-5 and TRBJ2-2; no firm D call. The CDR3 length is 17 residues. V lost 0 bases to trimming and J lost 6 bases, with 17 bases between them. Germline CDR1 LGHNT, CDR2 FRNRAP. In nucleotides, the CDR3 is TGTGCTAGTGGTTTGGTACTAACCGGGTTTCTAGCCGGGGAGCTGTTTTTT. This sequence encodes CASGLVLTGFLAGELFF.

The chain is built from TRBV5-1 and TRBJ2-3, with 7 bases aligning to TRBD1. Germline assignment: CDR1 SGHRS and CDR2 YFSETQ. The CDR3 covers 15 residues. With V trimmed by 4 bases and J by 2 bases, 7 bases remained unmatched. The CDR3 sequence is CASSLNTGATDTQYF. In DNA form, the CDR3 reads TGCGCCAGCAGCCTAAATACAGGGGCCACAGATACGCAGTATTTT.

A few counts support this clone. The chain carries TRBV21-1 and TRBJ1-4; TRBD1, the table's D call, was not compared with the DNA. TRBV21-1 is shown as a pseudogene. The length of the CDR3 is 13 residues. DNA for the CDR3: TGTGCCACGGTGGGGACAGGGGAGGAAAAACTGTTTTTT. This gives the protein CATVGTGEEKLFF.

The chain is built from TRBV6-5 and TRBJ2-7; tentative D call: TRBD2 (5 bases). Per the germline V gene, CDR1 is MNHEY and CDR2 is SVGAGI. The V and J ends lost 10 bases and 5 bases respectively, with 12 bases between them. The CDR3 runs 11 residues. CDR3 protein: CATKTGDEQYF. The CDR3 DNA is TGTGCCACTAAGACCGGGGACGAGCAGTACTTC.

The chain has TRBV4-1 and TRBJ2-3, with 8 bases fitting TRBD2. The CDR3 has 17 amino acids. The ends lost 0 bases at V and 1 base at J; junction bases unmatched: 6. Germline values: CDR1 MGHRA, CDR2 YSYEKL. The CDR3 bases are TGCGCCAGCAGCCAAGATTATTGGCGGGAGGGCACAGATACGCAGTATTTT. It specifies CASSQDYWREGTDTQYF.

This chain uses TRBV4-1 with TRBJ2-3; no definite D call. The germline V gene has CDR1 MGHRA and CDR2 YSYEKL. Trimming took off 1 base at V and 3 bases at J, with 5 bases between the two ends. The CDR3 has 13 residues. CDR3 DNA sequence: TGCGCCAGCAGCCAAGTACGGACAGATACGCAGTATTTT. Its protein is CASSQVRTDTQYF.

The J gene is TRBJ1-1, the V gene TRBV15, with D possibly being TRBD1 (6 bases). The V end was cut by 6 bases, the J end by 6 bases, with 17 bases between. The CDR3 consists of 14 residues. The V gene's germline CDR1 is LNHNV and CDR2 YYDKDF (reference sequence). CDR3 region: CATRSGGPGAEAFF. CDR3 nucleotide sequence: TGTGCCACCAGATCGGGGGGCCCAGGGGCTGAAGCTTTCTTT.

This chain joins TRBV7-9 and TRBJ1-4, with 10 bases aligning to TRBD1. The CDR3 extends over 15 amino acids. CDR1 SEHNR and CDR2 FQNEAQ come from the germline V gene (reference sequence). V lost 4 bases to trimming and J lost 10 bases; unmatched junction nucleotides: 9. CDR3: CASSYIGTGVLKLFF. As DNA, the CDR3 is TGTGCCAGCAGCTATATCGGGACAGGGGTCCTAAAACTGTTTTTT.

The J gene is TRBJ2-1, the V gene TRBV2; D not resolved. Trimming shortened V by 6 bases and J by 4 bases, and 13 bases separated the two germline ends. From germline, CDR1 is SNHLY and CDR2 FYNNEI. The CDR3 consists of 14 residues. CDR3 DNA sequence: TGTGCCAGCAGGGTATTCGTTGAGTACAATGAGCAGTTCTTC. Protein: CASRVFVEYNEQFF.

The V and J genes are TRBV5-1 and TRBJ2-3; 9 bases fit TRBD2. Germline CDR1 is SGHRS and CDR2 is YFSETQ. Unmatched junction bases numbered 8, after V lost 1 base and J lost 2 bases. The length of the CDR3 is 17 residues. This chain's CDR3 is CASSLWLAGATTDTQYF. CDR3 DNA sequence: TGCGCCAGCAGCTTGTGGTTAGCGGGGGCCACCACAGATACGCAGTATTTT.

The gene calls are TRBV6-5 and TRBJ1-5; D is uncertain. Trimming pared 5 bases from V and 0 bases from J, leaving 5 bases between. Germline CDR1 and CDR2: MNHEY and SVGAGI. The CDR3 has 13 amino acids. The CDR3 sequence is CASSSHSNQPQHF. The CDR3 region has the DNA TGTGCCAGCAGTAGCCATAGCAATCAGCCCCAGCATTTT.

This sequence joins TRBV5-4 and TRBJ2-7, with 10 bases identical to TRBD1. Losses at the gene ends were 9 bases for V and 2 bases for J; bases not matched to a gene: 8. This CDR3 is 14 amino acids long. Germline CDR1 is SGHNT and CDR2 is YYREEE (reference sequence). The DNA for the CDR3 is TGTGCCACCGGACGGGACAGGGGTACCTACGAGCAGTACTTC. This codes for CATGRDRGTYEQYF. Full variable domain (outside the CDR3, taken from reference TRBV5-4 and TRBJ2-7): ETGVTQSPTHLIKTRGQQVTLRCSSQSGHNTVSWYQQALGQGPQFIFQYYREEENGRGNFPPRFSGLQFPNYSSELNVNALELDDSALYLCATGRDRGTYEQYFGPGTRLTVT.

The rearrangement uses TRBV19 and TRBJ1-2, with TRBD1 identical over 7 bases. Germline CDR1 LNHDA, CDR2 SQIVND (reference sequence). CDR3 length: 15 amino acids. V shed 5 bases, J shed 4 bases, and the junction held 10 bases outside the gene matches. CDR3 nucleotides: TGTGCCAGTAGTCCAGAGCGACAGGGTTTCTATGGCTACACCTTC. Translating it yields CASSPERQGFYGYTF.

The gene calls are TRBV9 and TRBJ1-1; 7 bases align to TRBD1. CDR1 and CDR2 from the germline V gene are SGDLS and YYNGEE. The CDR3 totals 15 residues. After removal of 0 bases from V and 4 bases from J, the junction contained 6 bases not matched to a gene. CDR3 in DNA: TGTGCCAGCAGCGTAGGCGTCCCAGGGGGCACTGAAGCTTTCTTT. Protein sequence: CASSVGVPGGTEAFF. Based on the CDR3 plus reference TRBV9 and TRBJ1-1, the full variable domain is DSGVTQTPKHLITATGQRVTLRCSPRSGDLSVYWYQQSLDQGLQFLIQYYNGEERAKGNILERFSAQQFPDLHSELNLSSLELGDSALYFCASSVGVPGGTEAFFGQGTRLTVV.

The chain carries TRBV14 and TRBJ1-2, with 9 bases that match TRBD1. This CDR3 is 17 amino acids long. Germline V gene sequence: CDR1 SGHDN, CDR2 FVKESK. The junction had 13 bases not matched to a gene; V was cut back by 4 bases and J by 4 bases. CDR3 DNA: TGTGCCAGCAGCCCCCGGACAGGGGAAGGGTACTCCTATGGCTACACCTTC. Translated: CASSPRTGEGYSYGYTF. Filled out from reference TRBV14 and TRBJ1-2, the complete variable domain reads EAGVTQFPSHSVIEKGQTVTLRCDPISGHDNLYWYRRVMGKEIKFLLHFVKESKQDESGMPNNRFLAERTGGTYSTLKVQPAELEDSGVYFCASSPRTGEGYSYGYTFGSGTRLTVV.

The genes are TRBV9 and TRBJ2-1, with D possibly being TRBD2 (5 bases). The CDR3 covers 16 residues. Germline V CDR1 and CDR2: SGDLS, YYNGEE. V gave up 3 bases and J gave up 1 base, with 14 bases separating them. The CDR3 protein is CASSAREGRSYNEQFF. CDR3 DNA: TGTGCCAGCAGCGCCAGAGAGGGTAGGTCCTACAATGAGCAGTTCTTC.

V is TRBV11-2 and J is TRBJ2-1; D is undetermined. Trimming shortened V by 4 bases and J by 7 bases, and 11 bases separated the two germline ends. CDR1 is SGHAT, CDR2 FQNNGV, per germline. The CDR3 loop spans 13 amino acids. The CDR3 bases are TGTGCCAGCAGCTCACAAGTTATAAATGAGCAGTTCTTC. Amino acid sequence: CASSSQVINEQFF.

This chain uses TRBV14 with TRBJ2-7; D is possibly TRBD1 (5 bases). Per the germline V gene, CDR1 is SGHDN and CDR2 is FVKESK. The CDR3 has 16 residues. V gave up 1 base and J gave up 0 bases, with 13 bases separating them. CDR3 DNA: TGTGCCAGCAGCCAAGCTGGTGACAGCCTCTCCTACGAGCAGTACTTC. It encodes CASSQAGDSLSYEQYF. Using reference TRBV14 and TRBJ2-7 for the parts outside the CDR3, the full variable domain is EAGVTQFPSHSVIEKGQTVTLRCDPISGHDNLYWYRRVMGKEIKFLLHFVKESKQDESGMPNNRFLAERTGGTYSTLKVQPAELEDSGVYFCASSQAGDSLSYEQYFGPGTRLTVT.

CDR3 region: CASSPDRTYQETQYF. The DNA for the CDR3 is TGTGCCAGCAGTCCGGACAGAACGTACCAAGAGACCCAGTACTTC. The chain links TRBV2 to TRBJ2-5, with a weak D call TRBD1 (6 bases). The V end lost 5 bases, the J end lost 0 bases, and 13 bases lay between the germline ends. From germline, CDR1 is SNHLY and CDR2 FYNNEI. This CDR3 is 15 amino acids long.

The CDR3 DNA reads TGCGCCAGCAGCCAAGACCGGAGGGCCTCGAACAGGGGGAACTATGGCTACACCTTC. It encodes CASSQDRRASNRGNYGYTF. The chain employs TRBV4-3 and TRBJ1-2, with 8 positions matching TRBD1. V was pared by 0 bases and J by 2 bases, with 14 bases of the junction left unmatched. The CDR3 extends over 19 amino acids. CDR1 and CDR2 from the germline V gene are LGHNA and YSLEER.